Below are 3 T cell receptor beta chains sequenced from a single sample in a study of regulatory T cells in long-lasting Graves disease. Sequencing libraries for TCR beta were prepared with iRepertoire HTBI primers and Arm-PCR of CDR3 regions. TCRdb analysed the multiplex PCR reads with MiXCR anew, one entry per CDR3 protein. The data hold 650,000 to 850,000 distinct CDR3 sequences, with about 32% observed a single time. Noted time point: persistent/refractory GD, antithyroid drugs over 5 years with positive TRAb. The TCR library was made from RNA extracted from PBMCs. The sequenced sample was peripheral blood mononuclear cells (PBMCs), obtained when the disease was refractory, from a patient treated with antithyroid drugs. Receptors originate from a female donor with Graves disease.

This clonotype was counted between two and nine times. The V and J genes are TRBV20-1 and TRBJ2-7; 7 positions match TRBD2. Germline V CDR1 and CDR2: DFQATT, SNEGSKA (reference sequence). This CDR3 has 13 residues. J was trimmed by 2 bases and V by 3 bases; bases with no gene match: 4. In nucleotides, the CDR3 is TGCAGTGCTAGGCTAGCGGAGCCCTACGAGCAGTACTTC. Translation: CSARLAEPYEQYF.

The J gene is TRBJ1-6, the V gene TRBV7-8; a weak D match, TRBD1 (5 bases). Germline loops: CDR1 SGHVS, CDR2 FQNEAQ. Trimming removed 5 bases at V and 0 bases at J, with 17 bases between. This CDR3 has 18 residues. The CDR3 DNA reads as TGTGCCAGCAGCCTAACGGGGGGAGGGGACTCCTATAATTCACCCCTCCACTTT. It is translated as CASSLTGGGDSYNSPLHF.

This chain joins TRBV7-2 and TRBJ1-2; 10 nucleotides match TRBD1. Germline V gene sequence: CDR1 SGHTA, CDR2 FQGNSA. The CDR3 extends over 14 amino acids. The V segment lost 5 bases and the J segment 4 bases; nucleotides outside the gene matches: 4. CDR3 in amino acids: CASSPGDRGYGYTF. The CDR3 DNA is TGTGCCAGCAGCCCTGGGGACAGGGGCTATGGCTACACCTTC.